These 2 T cell receptor beta chains share one sample of origin, sequenced in a study of CD8 T cells in ankylosing spondylitis. A single record per CDR3 protein comes from TCRdb applying MiXCR to the 5' RACE reads. In the table there are 300,000 to 400,000 distinct CDR3 sequences, more than 9% of which are singletons. Sequenced material: blood, either unsorted or a sorted T cell fraction (not recorded which). The receptors derive from a female donor with ankylosing spondylitis or in good health (not recorded which).

This clonotype was seen at least ten times. J is TRBJ2-5 and V is TRBV20-1; D possibly corresponds to TRBD2 (5 bases). Trimming took off 5 bases at V and 5 bases at J, with 18 bases between the two ends. CDR1 is DFQATT, CDR2 SNEGSKA, per germline (reference sequence). CDR3 length equals 14 residues. DNA of the CDR3: TGCAGTGCTCCAGTCGGGTGGGAGAAGGAGACCCAGTACTTC. Translating gives CSAPVGWEKETQYF.

With respect to this clonotype: Given a much more abundant clone one base away, this may be a read error. The V gene is TRBV28, the J gene TRBJ2-1, with D unclear. The germline V gene has CDR1 MDHEN and CDR2 SYDVKM. The CDR3 runs to 9 residues. CDR3 nucleotide sequence: TGTGCCAGCAGTTCCCATTCACTCTTC. Its protein is CASSSHSLF.